The 13 T cell receptor beta chains listed next were all sequenced from one sample in a study of blood T cells in healthy people across ages. A J-beta primer mix and a sample-barcoded 5' primer were used in a second PCR of roughly 7 to 12 cycles. One entry per CDR3 protein results from TCRdb running MiXCR on the 5' RACE reads. The table records hundreds of thousands of distinct CDR3 sequences, around 43% of them present only once. Sequences were obtained from blood. The origin of the receptors is a man aged 60 to 69 in good health.

This clonotype was seen a few times. The genes are TRBV7-9 and TRBJ2-5; D is ambiguous. This CDR3 region has 13 residues. Per germline, CDR1 SEHNR and CDR2 FQNEAQ (reference sequence). Trimming cost V 2 bases and J 4 bases, with 8 bases left between them. The CDR3 is CASSLPERETQYF. Here the CDR3 DNA reads TGTGCCAGCAGCTTACCGGAAAGAGAGACCCAGTACTTC.

A few counts support this clonotype. This chain connects TRBV2 to TRBJ2-7; D possibly corresponds to TRBD1 (5 bases). Trimming shortened V by 1 base and J by 3 bases, and 16 bases separated the two germline ends. Germline assignment: CDR1 SNHLY and CDR2 FYNNEI. This CDR3 comprises 16 residues. Here the CDR3 DNA reads TGTGCCAGCAGTGAAGGACTGGTGGGGCACGTCTACGAGCAGTACTTC. Its protein is CASSEGLVGHVYEQYF.

This clonotype was observed a handful of times. This chain joins TRBV5-1 and TRBJ2-7; 8 bases map to TRBD1. J was trimmed by 0 bases and V by 4 bases; bases with no gene match: 6. The germline gives CDR1 SGHRS, CDR2 YFSETQ. The CDR3 has 15 residues. The CDR3 loop is CASSGDRGFSYEQYF. CDR3 coding DNA: TGCGCCAGCAGCGGAGACAGGGGTTTCTCCTACGAGCAGTACTTC.

CDR3 amino acids: CASSLVGARLGVSSYNEQYF. Here the CDR3 DNA reads TGTGCCAGCAGCTTAGTCGGGGCGAGGCTAGGCGTCAGCTCCTACAATGAGCAGTACTTC. The gene calls are TRBV7-2 and TRBJ2-7; either TRBD1 or TRBD2 may fit D (5 bases each). With 1 base removed from V and 7 bases from J, the gap between germline ends came to 32 bases. The germline CDR1 and CDR2 sequences are SGHTA and FQGNSA. The CDR3 is 20 residues long.

This clonotype was seen a few times. The J gene is TRBJ2-1, the V gene TRBV24-1, with D perhaps given as TRBD1 or TRBD2 (5 bases each). V was cut by 3 bases and J by 9 bases, with 17 bases left in between. This CDR3 contains 15 residues. Per germline, CDR1 KGHDR and CDR2 SFDVKD. The CDR3 sequence: CATSDPKGPLGEQFF. The CDR3 nucleotides are TGTGCCACCAGTGATCCCAAGGGACCCCTCGGTGAGCAGTTCTTC.

In regard to this clonotype: This clone may be a read error of a much larger clone one base away. The rearrangement joins TRBV7-2 to TRBJ2-5; 12 bases are a match to TRBD2. The assigned J gene may be wrong: the sequence end matches TRBJ2-1 better. Germline-derived CDR1 and CDR2 are SGHTA and FQGNSA. The CDR3 consists of 14 residues. The DNA for the CDR3 is TGTGCCAGCAGGACTAGCGGGGGCAGAGAGACCCAGTTCTTC. It specifies CASRTSGGRETQFF.

The table lists this clonotype with many counts. The chain recombines TRBV12-3 or TRBV12-4 with TRBJ2-5, with 7 bases aligning to TRBD1. The J call may not be correct, given that the DNA end is closer to TRBJ2-7. The CDR3 spans 15 residues. CDR3 in DNA: TGTGCCAGCAGTTTTGGGCAGGGGGAGATTGGCGAGCAGTACTTC. Residues: CASSFGQGEIGEQYF.

This chain joins TRBV20-1 and TRBJ1-2; 7 bases agree with TRBD1. Looked up from germline, CDR1 is DFQATT and CDR2 is SNEGSKA (reference sequence). This CDR3 region has 14 residues. The junction had 9 bases not matched to a gene; V was cut back by 0 bases and J by 8 bases. CDR3 coding DNA: TGCAGTGCTAGAGAGACAGGGAGTCTTTTCGGCTACACCTTC. As protein: CSARETGSLFGYTF.

The chain recombines TRBV24-1 with TRBJ2-1; perhaps TRBD1 as D (6 bases). Germline loops: CDR1 KGHDR, CDR2 SFDVKD. Trimming removed 2 bases at V and 12 bases at J, with 22 bases between. This CDR3 spans 16 amino acids. The CDR3 DNA sequence: TGTGCCACCAGTGATTGGGAAAACGACAGGCCCAGGGGGCAGTTCTTC. Protein product: CATSDWENDRPRGQFF.

The chain combines TRBV4-3 with TRBJ1-6, with D possibly TRBD1 on 6 matching bases. V was trimmed by 0 bases and J by 7 bases, leaving 13 bases between them. This CDR3 region has 16 residues. Germline V gene sequence: CDR1 LGHNA, CDR2 YSLEER. The CDR3: CASSQDSRGINSPLHF. Written as DNA, the CDR3 is TGCGCCAGCAGCCAAGATTCCAGGGGAATCAATTCACCCCTCCACTTT.

This clonotype showed up just once. This sequence joins TRBV2 and TRBJ1-6; tentative D call: TRBD1 (5 bases). CDR3 size: 13 residues. Germline V gives CDR1 SNHLY, CDR2 FYNNEI. The germline V and J ends were trimmed by 8 bases and 7 bases, with 12 bases remaining between them. CDR3 in amino acids: CASLRDLNSPLHF. As DNA, the CDR3 is TGTGCCAGCCTCCGGGACCTAAATTCACCCCTCCACTTT.

This chain joins TRBV7-2 and TRBJ2-2; a weak D match, TRBD2 (6 bases). This CDR3 is built from 14 residues. V lost 5 bases, J lost 5 bases, and 12 bases lay in between. Germline V CDR1 and CDR2: SGHTA, FQGNSA. CDR3 loop: CASSQPEGTGELFF. CDR3 DNA sequence: TGTGCCAGCAGCCAACCGGAGGGGACCGGGGAGCTGTTTTTT.

This clonotype was recorded a few times. V gene TRBV4-1 combines with J gene TRBJ2-3; possible D gene TRBD1, 6 bases. The CDR3 has 13 residues. Trimming cost V 4 bases and J 2 bases, with 7 bases left between them. CDR1 and CDR2 from the germline V gene are MGHRA and YSYEKL. CDR3 DNA: TGCGCCAGCAGCCGGGGGCTCACAGATACGCAGTATTTT. Its translation: CASSRGLTDTQYF.